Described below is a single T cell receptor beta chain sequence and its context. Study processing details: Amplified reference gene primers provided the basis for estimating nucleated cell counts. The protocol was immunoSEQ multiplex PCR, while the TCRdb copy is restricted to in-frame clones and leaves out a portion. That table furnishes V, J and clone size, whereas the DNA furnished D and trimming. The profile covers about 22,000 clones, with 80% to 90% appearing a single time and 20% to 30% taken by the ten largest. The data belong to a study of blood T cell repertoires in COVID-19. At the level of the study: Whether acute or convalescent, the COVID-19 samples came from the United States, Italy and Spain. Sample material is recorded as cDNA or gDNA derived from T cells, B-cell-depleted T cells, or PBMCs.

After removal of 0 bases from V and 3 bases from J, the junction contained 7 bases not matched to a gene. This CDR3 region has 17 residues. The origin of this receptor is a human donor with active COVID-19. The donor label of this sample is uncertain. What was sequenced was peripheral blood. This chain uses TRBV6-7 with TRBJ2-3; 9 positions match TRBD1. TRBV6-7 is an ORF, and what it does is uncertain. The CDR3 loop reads CASSYSEDRGLTDTQYF. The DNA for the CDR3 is TGTGCCAGCAGTTACTCGGAAGACAGGGGGTTGACAGATACGCAGTATTTT.